This entry lists 27 T cell receptor beta chains sequenced from one sample in a study of vaccination and CD4 T cells after COVID-19. Treatment defined: roughly 11-day PBMC culture with coronavirus spike peptide pools or control peptides (ViraFEST assay). Antigens of these TCRs are unknown. Cultured CD4+ T-cell DNA underwent Oncomine TCR Beta short-read sequencing. A single record per CDR3 protein comes from TCRdb applying MiXCR to the PCR reads. In the table there are 19,000 or so distinct CDR3 sequences, over 60% of which are singletons. Sequences were derived from CD4+ T cells from blood, cultured in vitro, sampled after SARS-CoV-2 vaccination. The source is a human donor who received a COVID-19 vaccine.

The V gene is TRBV6-1, the J gene TRBJ1-5; D remains ambiguous. Germline V gene sequence: CDR1 MNHNS, CDR2 SASEGT. With 7 bases removed from V and 5 bases from J, the gap between germline ends came to 3 bases. The CDR3 totals 10 residues. CDR3 DNA: TGTGCCAGCAATGATCAGCCCCAGCATTTT. Amino acid sequence: CASNDQPQHF.

This sequence joins TRBV20-1 and TRBJ2-5; 14 bases match TRBD2. V gave up 0 bases and J gave up 5 bases; unmatched junction bases: 8. CDR1 DFQATT and CDR2 SNEGSKA come from the germline V gene (reference sequence). The CDR3 runs 17 residues. CDR3 protein: CSARDPGLAGVRETQYF. The CDR3 nucleotides are TGCAGTGCTAGAGACCCGGGACTAGCGGGGGTACGGGAGACCCAGTACTTC.

The chain joins TRBV12-3 or TRBV12-4 to TRBJ1-6, with D perhaps TRBD1 (6 bases). V was trimmed by 6 bases and J by 0 bases, leaving 18 bases between them. The length of the CDR3 is 18 residues. The DNA of the CDR3 is TGTGCCAGCAGCCGAACAGGGCTTAAAAGCTCCTATAATTCACCCCTCCACTTT. Protein: CASSRTGLKSSYNSPLHF.

By proportion, this clonotype is large (0.1 to 1%). The rearrangement links TRBV11-3 to TRBJ1-1; D may be TRBD1 (6 bases). V was shortened by 5 bases and J by 3 bases, with 10 bases between the two germline ends. CDR1 is SGHNT and CDR2 is YENEEA in the germline V gene. This CDR3 has 13 residues. The CDR3 coding sequence is TGTGCCAGCAGCCCCAGACAGGACACTGAAGCTTTCTTT. Protein product: CASSPRQDTEAFF.

This chain links TRBV5-5 with TRBJ1-6; 8 positions agree with TRBD1. The junction had 8 bases not matched to a gene; V was cut back by 0 bases and J by 9 bases. The CDR3 runs to 16 residues. The germline V gene encodes CDR1 SGHKS and CDR2 YYEKEE (reference sequence). CDR3 sequence (DNA): TGTGCCAGCAGCTTGGGCCAGGGGGCTGGGGGTTCACCCCTCCACTTT. Translation: CASSLGQGAGGSPLHF. Full variable domain (remainder filled in from reference TRBV5-5 and TRBJ1-6): DAGVTQSPTHLIKTRGQQVTLRCSPISGHKSVSWYQQVLGQGPQFIFQYYEKEERGRGNFPDRFSARQFPNYSSELNVNALLLGDSALYLCASSLGQGAGGSPLHFGNGTRLTVT.

The V and J genes are TRBV20-1 and TRBJ2-2, with D uncertain. CDR1 and CDR2 (germline): DFQATT, SNEGSKA (reference sequence). The CDR3 spans 14 residues. The V gene lost 1 base and the J gene lost 7 bases, with 13 bases spanning the gap. The CDR3: CSARARFWGGELFF. CDR3 coding DNA: TGCAGTGCTAGAGCAAGATTTTGGGGCGGGGAGCTGTTTTTT.

The chain combines TRBV3-1 with TRBJ1-6; D possibly corresponds to TRBD1 (6 bases). The germline gives CDR1 LGHDT, CDR2 YNNKEL (reference sequence). CDR3 length equals 14 residues. Trimming cost V 4 bases and J 10 bases, with 14 bases left between them. Written as DNA, the CDR3 is TGTGCCAGCAGCCCCGCTCAGGGGAAGTCACCCCTCCACTTT. Protein sequence: CASSPAQGKSPLHF.

The chain joins TRBV27 to TRBJ1-6; D remains ambiguous. Germline loops: CDR1 MNHEY, CDR2 SMNVEV (reference sequence). V was shortened by 5 bases and J by 9 bases, with 11 bases between the two germline ends. The CDR3 covers 13 residues. Here the CDR3 reads CASSNPSGSPLHF. The DNA for the CDR3 is TGTGCCAGCAGTAATCCATCAGGTTCACCCCTCCACTTT.

CDR3 sequence (DNA): TGCAGTGCCGACCGGGACGGAGGGAATCAGCCCCAGCATTTT. Its translation: CSADRDGGNQPQHF. V gene TRBV20-1 combines with J gene TRBJ1-5, with D maybe TRBD1 (5 bases). Trimming shortened V by 6 bases and J by 4 bases, and 16 bases separated the two germline ends. The CDR3 length is 14 residues. Germline CDR1 reads DFQATT; CDR2 reads SNEGSKA (reference sequence).

This chain links TRBV7-2 with TRBJ1-2, with 8 bases identical to TRBD1. Trimming took 3 bases from V and 4 from J; bases not matched to a gene: 4. Germline assignment: CDR1 SGHTA and CDR2 FQGNSA. The CDR3 is made up of 14 amino acids. DNA of the CDR3: TGTGCCAGCAGCTTGAACAGGGGGTCCTATGGCTACACCTTC. Encoded protein: CASSLNRGSYGYTF.

This clonotype appeared a single time. The chain has TRBV2 and TRBJ2-7; 7 bases fit TRBD1. Germline CDR1 reads SNHLY; CDR2 reads FYNNEI. V shed 7 bases, J shed 0 bases, and the junction held 9 bases outside the gene matches. The length of the CDR3 is 15 residues. Here the CDR3 reads CASTSTGLPSYEQYF. As DNA, the CDR3 is TGTGCCAGCACCTCGACAGGGCTCCCCTCCTACGAGCAGTACTTC.

J is TRBJ2-2 and V is TRBV7-8; D may be TRBD1 (6 bases). This CDR3 comprises 19 residues. Trimming took off 5 bases at V and 2 bases at J, with 24 bases between the two ends. Germline V CDR1 and CDR2: SGHVS, FQNEAQ. CDR3: CASSQDRTVPRFNTGELFF. The CDR3 coding sequence is TGTGCCAGCAGCCAAGACAGGACAGTACCCCGATTCAACACCGGGGAGCTGTTTTTT.

This chain joins TRBV2 and TRBJ1-1; tentatively, D is TRBD1 (6 bases). Germline lookup yields CDR1 SNHLY and CDR2 FYNNEI. Trimming cost V 3 bases and J 11 bases, with 10 bases left between them. The length of the CDR3 is 11 residues. In DNA, the CDR3 is TGTGCCAGCAGTGAGGGACAAATGGCTTTCTTT. It translates to CASSEGQMAFF.

The chain uses TRBV2 and TRBJ1-2; TRBD1 is a possible D gene (5 bases). Germline assignment: CDR1 SNHLY and CDR2 FYNNEI. V gave up 7 bases and J gave up 2 bases, with 11 bases separating them. The CDR3 is made up of 13 amino acids. DNA for the CDR3: TGTGCCAGCAAAGTAGGGGAAAACTATGGCTACACCTTC. This translates into CASKVGENYGYTF.

The genes are TRBV6-4 and TRBJ1-2; D gene ambiguous. V lost 0 bases to trimming and J lost 1 base, with 3 bases between them. The CDR3 is 13 amino acids. Germline V lookup: CDR1 MRHNA, CDR2 SNTAGT. This CDR3 is CASSDSNNYGYTF. DNA for the CDR3: TGTGCCAGCAGTGACTCCAATAACTATGGCTACACCTTC.

A few counts support this clonotype. This chain joins TRBV7-6 and TRBJ2-7, with D unclear. CDR1 SGHVS and CDR2 FNYEAQ come from the germline V gene. V was trimmed by 1 base and J by 2 bases, leaving 21 bases between them. The CDR3 is made up of 18 amino acids. CDR3 amino acids: CASSLGPAVGIGAYEQYF. The CDR3 bases are TGTGCCAGCAGCTTAGGTCCGGCTGTAGGGATTGGGGCCTACGAGCAGTACTTC.

This clonotype was detected only a few times. The chain carries TRBV12-3 or TRBV12-4 and TRBJ1-2, with no clear D. V gave up 5 bases and J gave up 4 bases, with 14 bases separating them. The CDR3 consists of 14 residues. The CDR3 protein is CASSQDPGSYGYTF. The DNA of the CDR3 is TGTGCCAGCAGTCAAGACCCGGGAAGCTATGGCTACACCTTC.

The V and J genes are TRBV7-2 and TRBJ2-5, with D perhaps being TRBD1 or TRBD2 (6 bases each). Trimming shortened V by 4 bases and J by 5 bases, and 20 bases separated the two germline ends. Germline CDR1 reads SGHTA; CDR2 reads FQGNSA. The CDR3 extends over 16 amino acids. For the CDR3, the DNA is TGTGCCAGCAGCTCCAGGTCGGGGGCCGGTTGGGAGACCCAGTACTTC. Translating it yields CASSSRSGAGWETQYF.

The rearrangement links TRBV19 to TRBJ2-7, with D possibly TRBD2 on 6 matching bases. The germline gives CDR1 LNHDA, CDR2 SQIVND (reference sequence). The V and J ends lost 2 bases and 4 bases respectively, with 15 bases between them. CDR3 length: 15 residues. Written as DNA, the CDR3 is TGTGCCAGTAGTATAAGGGAGGTTTCGGCGTACGAGCAGTACTTC. Its translation: CASSIREVSAYEQYF.

The V and J genes are TRBV12-3 or TRBV12-4 and TRBJ1-1, with TRBD1 matching over 11 bases. The length of the CDR3 is 14 residues. Unmatched junction bases numbered 5, after V lost 6 bases and J lost 5 bases. The CDR3 spells CASRDRGRRTEAFF. The CDR3 DNA reads as TGTGCCAGCAGGGACAGGGGGCGACGGACTGAAGCTTTCTTT.

The J gene is TRBJ1-5, the V gene TRBV7-8; D is uncertain. The CDR3 extends over 15 amino acids. V was shortened by 5 bases and J by 2 bases, with 13 bases between the two germline ends. Germline V gives CDR1 SGHVS, CDR2 FQNEAQ. The CDR3 nucleotides read TGTGCCAGCAGCCCTGGACCGGACCGCAATCAGCCCCAGCATTTT. It yields the protein CASSPGPDRNQPQHF.

DNA for the CDR3: TGTGCCAGCAGTTACAGGGAGCGGACTAATTCACCCCTCCACTTT. Residues: CASSYRERTNSPLHF. This chain connects TRBV2 to TRBJ1-6; D might be TRBD1 (6 bases). Germline lookup yields CDR1 SNHLY and CDR2 FYNNEI. V lost 5 bases, J lost 6 bases, and 14 bases lay in between. CDR3 length: 15 amino acids. The full variable domain, rest sourced from reference TRBV2 and TRBJ1-6, is EPEVTQTPSHQVTQMGQEVILRCVPISNHLYFYWYRQILGQKVEFLVSFYNNEISEKSEIFDDQFSVERPDGSNFTLKIRSTKLEDSAMYFCASSYRERTNSPLHFGNGTRLTVT.

The chain employs TRBV5-1 and TRBJ2-3; D is possibly TRBD1 (6 bases). This CDR3 contains 14 residues. The V gene lost 5 bases and the J gene lost 4 bases, with 14 bases spanning the gap. The germline CDR1 and CDR2 sequences are SGHRS and YFSETQ. The CDR3 is CASSSNPGADTQYF. CDR3 in DNA: TGCGCCAGCAGTTCTAATCCAGGGGCAGATACGCAGTATTTT.

V and J are TRBV7-3 and TRBJ2-2; perhaps TRBD2 as D (5 bases). Deletions cut 4 bases from V and 5 bases from J, with 26 bases between. Germline lookup yields CDR1 SGHTA and CDR2 FQGTGA. The CDR3 has 19 residues. CDR3 amino acids: CASSSRGRVSWYVTGELFF. CDR3 nucleotides: TGTGCCAGCAGCTCCCGAGGGAGAGTTTCTTGGTATGTGACCGGGGAGCTGTTTTTT.

This clonotype was observed a handful of times. CDR3 loop: CASSLETGTANTGELFF. The CDR3 DNA reads as TGTGCCAGCAGCTTAGAGACCGGGACAGCGAACACCGGGGAGCTGTTTTTT. The rearrangement uses TRBV11-3 and TRBJ2-2; 7 bases fit TRBD1. CDR3 length: 17 amino acids. CDR1 is SGHNT, CDR2 YENEEA, per germline. V lost 0 bases, J lost 0 bases, and 4 bases stayed unmatched.

The chain couples TRBV20-1 to TRBJ2-7; D is perhaps TRBD1 (5 bases). Deletions cut 0 bases from V and 1 base from J, with 13 bases between. The CDR3 extends over 15 amino acids. CDR1 is DFQATT, CDR2 SNEGSKA, per germline (reference sequence). The DNA for the CDR3 is TGCAGTGCTAGAGATGCAGGGCCAAATTCCTACGAGCAGTACTTC. It translates to CSARDAGPNSYEQYF.

The chain uses TRBV6-1 and TRBJ1-1; a possible D gene is TRBD1 (5 bases). V dropped 5 bases and J dropped 7 bases, with 14 bases sitting between them. The CDR3 consists of 13 residues. The germline CDR1 and CDR2 sequences are MNHNS and SASEGT. The CDR3 nucleotides are TGTGCCAGCAGTCTTGGGGGGAGCCTTGAAGCTTTCTTT. Residues: CASSLGGSLEAFF.